Following are 8 T cell receptor beta chains from one sample sequenced in a study of CD8+CD57+ T cells in acquired aplastic anemia. Those patients picked for sequencing had displayed CD8+CD57+ cell expansion on flow cytometry. Genomic DNA, serving as template, underwent TCR beta VDJ and CDR3 profiling. MiXCR was run by TCRdb on the reads, yielding one entry per CDR3 protein. The sample yields around 290,000 distinct CDR3 sequences, under 60% seen once. Sequenced input: sorted CD4+, CD8+, or CD8+CD57+ T cells (not recorded which) from PBMCs. These receptors originate from a human donor with aplastic anemia.

In the case of this clonotype: The final CDR3 position lacks the conserved phenylalanine or tryptophan, pointing to a likely read error. It is unclear where the CDR3 begins or ends on the DNA, so no DNA is shown, and the CDR3 is as TCRdb lists it. V usage is TRBV20-1 and J usage is TRBJ1-5. Germline CDR1 reads DFQATT; CDR2 reads SNEGSKA (reference sequence). The CDR3 comprises 17 residues, both ends counted. The CDR3 is CSARVAFRGGAISPSMV.

This clonotype has a count of ten or more. CDR3 residues: CASSAGGGTDTQYF. CDR3 coding DNA: TGTGCCAGCAGTGCGGGGGGGGGCACAGATACGCAGTATTTT. The chain employs TRBV2 and TRBJ2-3, with 8 bases lining up with TRBD2. The V gene's germline CDR1 is SNHLY and CDR2 FYNNEI. The trim removed 4 bases at V and 1 base at J, leaving 1 base unmatched. This CDR3 is 14 amino acids long.

The table lists this clonotype with many counts. The chain links TRBV5-1 to TRBJ2-7, with 8 positions matching TRBD2. The trim removed 8 bases at V and 0 bases at J, leaving 7 bases unmatched. This CDR3 has 14 amino acids. Germline loops: CDR1 SGHRS, CDR2 YFSETQ. The CDR3: CASSLAGTSYEQYF. The CDR3 DNA reads as TGCGCCAGTTCTTTAGCGGGAACCTCCTACGAGCAGTACTTC.

The chain carries TRBV24-1 and TRBJ1-1, with D unclear. Trimming shortened V by 4 bases and J by 1 base, and 6 bases separated the two germline ends. The CDR3 totals 13 residues. Germline assignment: CDR1 KGHDR and CDR2 SFDVKD. Written as DNA, the CDR3 is TGTGCCACCAGTGACCCCACGAACACTGAAGCTTTCTTT. The encoded protein is CATSDPTNTEAFF.

This clonotype came up a few times. CDR3 nucleotide sequence: TGTGCCAGCAGTGGGACAGGGGGCACCGAAAAACTGTTTTTT. It codes for CASSGTGGTEKLFF. This chain links TRBV25-1 with TRBJ1-4; 11 nucleotides align to TRBD1. The CDR3 runs to 14 residues. V lost 4 bases to trimming and J lost 8 bases; unmatched junction nucleotides: 3. CDR1 is MGHDK, CDR2 SYGVNS, per germline.

The CDR3 spells CASSSLSWGDTDTQYF. DNA for the CDR3: TGTGCCAGCAGCTCGCTATCCTGGGGGGACACAGATACGCAGTATTTT. This sequence joins TRBV7-9 and TRBJ2-3; perhaps TRBD2 as D (6 bases). CDR1 and CDR2 from the germline V gene are SEHNR and FQNEAQ (reference sequence). Trimming took 4 bases from V and 2 from J, leaving 16 bases between them. This CDR3 comprises 16 residues.

This clonotype occurred a few times. This chain joins TRBV7-8 and TRBJ1-1; the D is unclear. This CDR3 comprises 14 residues. Per germline, CDR1 SGHVS and CDR2 FQNEAQ. Trimming removed 1 base from V and 0 bases from J, with 6 bases in between. The CDR3 DNA sequence: TGTGCCAGCAGCTTAGTAGGTCTGAACACTGAAGCTTTCTTT. It specifies CASSLVGLNTEAFF.

V usage is TRBV29-1 and J usage is TRBJ2-7; TRBD1 might be the D (6 bases). This CDR3 has 11 amino acids. Germline V lookup: CDR1 SQVTM, CDR2 ANQGSEA. Between the trimmed V and J ends, which lost 3 bases and 5 bases, there was a span of 8 bases. As DNA, the CDR3 is TGCAGCGTTGACAGGGGTCACGAGCAGTACTTC. Translated, it gives CSVDRGHEQYF.